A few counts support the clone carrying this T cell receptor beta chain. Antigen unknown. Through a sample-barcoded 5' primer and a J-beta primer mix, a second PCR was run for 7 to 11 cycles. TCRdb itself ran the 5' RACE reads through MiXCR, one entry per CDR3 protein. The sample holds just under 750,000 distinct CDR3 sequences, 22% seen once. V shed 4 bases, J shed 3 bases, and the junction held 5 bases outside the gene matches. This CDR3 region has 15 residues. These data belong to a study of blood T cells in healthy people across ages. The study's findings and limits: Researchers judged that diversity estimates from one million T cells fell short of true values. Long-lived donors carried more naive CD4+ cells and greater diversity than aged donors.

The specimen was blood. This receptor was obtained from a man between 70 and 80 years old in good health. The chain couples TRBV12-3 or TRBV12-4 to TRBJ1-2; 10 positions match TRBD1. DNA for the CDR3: TGTGCCAGCAGTTCCAGGGACAGGGGAGACTATGGCTACACCTTC. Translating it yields CASSSRDRGDYGYTF.